One sample yielded the 28 T cell receptor beta chains listed below, sequenced in a study of CXCR3-negative and CXCR3-positive naive CD8 T cells. The TRB cDNA libraries were prepared by 5' RACE with UMI labels. TCRdb reanalyzed the 5' RACE reads and collapses them to one entry per CDR3 protein, without DNA. The table counts roughly 120,000 distinct CDR3 sequences; about 0.61% lies in the top ten. Findings and caveats of the study: More hydrophobic TRB CDR3s occurred in CXCR3-positive than in CXCR3-negative naive cells.

The antigens for these receptors are not known. Sequencing was performed on naive CXCR3+ CD8+ T cells from blood. Documented subset: CD45RO-CCR7+CD27+CD95- naive CD8+ T cells expressing CXCR3 (TNR3+). The receptors stem from a human donor in good health. Some clones in this sample may be carry-over from other donors' samples.

The CDR3 loop is CASSLSGVGELFF. V is TRBV28 and J is TRBJ2-2; as DNA is missing, the TRBD1 call by TCRdb cannot be tested. Germline CDR1 reads MDHEN; CDR2 reads SYDVKM. There are 13 residues in the CDR3.

V gene TRBV4-2 combines with J gene TRBJ2-7; TCRdb lists TRBD1, though no DNA is available to test this call. The CDR3 has 16 amino acids. The germline CDR1 and CDR2 sequences are LGHNA and YNFKEQ. The CDR3 loop is CASSQEWGTGLVEQYF.

V usage is TRBV28 and J usage is TRBJ2-3. The CDR3 runs to 13 residues. Per germline, CDR1 MDHEN and CDR2 SYDVKM. The chain's CDR3 is CASSLREADTQYF. Supplemented by reference TRBV28 and TRBJ2-3, the full variable domain reads DVKVTQSSRYLVKRTGEKVFLECVQDMDHENMFWYRQDPGLGLRLIYFSYDVKMKEKGDIPEGYSVSREKKERFSLILESASTNQTSMYLCASSLREADTQYFGPGTRLTVL.

The chain has TRBV21-1 and TRBJ2-3; without DNA, the TCRdb call of TRBD1 cannot be checked. TRBV21-1 corresponds to a pseudogene. This CDR3 has 19 residues. The CDR3 here is CASRFCIRPGADSTDTQYF.

V usage is TRBV28 and J usage is TRBJ2-7; lacking DNA, the TRBD2 call made by TCRdb goes unchecked. The V gene's germline CDR1 is MDHEN and CDR2 SYDVKM. The CDR3 totals 15 residues. CDR3 in amino acids: CASSLSYRQGTEQYF.

The V gene is TRBV7-9, the J gene TRBJ2-3. The CDR3 spans 13 residues. CDR1 is SEHNR, CDR2 FQNEAQ, per germline (reference sequence). The CDR3 region is CASNPVGTDTQYF.

V gene TRBV7-2 combines with J gene TRBJ2-7. CDR1 is SGHTA, CDR2 FQGNSA, per germline. The CDR3 runs 13 residues. CDR3 sequence reads: CASSHAARYEQYF.

V gene TRBV28 combines with J gene TRBJ2-5; the D call from TCRdb, TRBD2, cannot be confirmed without DNA. The CDR3 spans 15 residues. CDR1 MDHEN and CDR2 SYDVKM come from the germline V gene. The CDR3 loop reads CASSLYGLAGEAQYF.

CDR3 sequence: CASSPLTGTGLYEQYF. J is TRBJ2-7 and V is TRBV7-6; TCRdb selects TRBD1, and the lack of DNA leaves this call unchecked. Germline V gene lookup returns CDR1 SGHVS and CDR2 FNYEAQ. The CDR3 has 16 residues.

The chain employs TRBV29-1 and TRBJ1-1; lacking DNA, the TRBD1 call made by TCRdb goes unchecked. This CDR3 comprises 13 residues. From germline, CDR1 is SQVTM and CDR2 ANQGSEA. The chain's CDR3 is CSAVTGSNTEAFF.

V gene TRBV6-6 combines with J gene TRBJ1-3; TCRdb designates TRBD1, a call that cannot be tested without DNA. The CDR3 length is 21 residues. Germline loops: CDR1 MNHNY, CDR2 SVGAGI (reference sequence). The CDR3 region is CASSYSVDRDRVGGRRNTIYF.

This chain's CDR3 is CASSLTPRDGDNQPQHF. The chain joins TRBV5-5 to TRBJ1-5; there is no DNA to check the TCRdb D call of TRBD1. There are 17 residues in the CDR3. Germline assignment: CDR1 SGHKS and CDR2 YYEKEE (reference sequence).

This sequence joins TRBV4-1 and TRBJ1-5. There are 14 residues in the CDR3. Germline V gene data show CDR1 as MGHRA and CDR2 as YSYEKL. This CDR3 reads CASSRTYSNQPQHF.

This rearrangement joins TRBV3-1 to TRBJ1-6. This CDR3 comprises 14 residues. Germline V CDR1 and CDR2: LGHDT, YNNKEL (reference sequence). The CDR3 region is CASSQVRKNSPLHF.

V is TRBV5-5 and J is TRBJ1-5; the D call of TRBD1 rests on TCRdb alone, since no DNA is present to check it. From germline, CDR1 is SGHKS and CDR2 YYEKEE (reference sequence). The CDR3 has 15 residues. Here the CDR3 reads CASSLGSWGNQPQHF. The full variable domain, its missing parts supplied by reference TRBV5-5 and TRBJ1-5, is DAGVTQSPTHLIKTRGQQVTLRCSPISGHKSVSWYQQVLGQGPQFIFQYYEKEERGRGNFPDRFSARQFPNYSSELNVNALLLGDSALYLCASSLGSWGNQPQHFGDGTRLSIL.

The chain links TRBV28 to TRBJ2-7; the D call of TRBD1 rests on TCRdb alone, since no DNA is present to check it. The CDR3 is 14 residues long. Germline CDR1 MDHEN, CDR2 SYDVKM. CDR3 sequence reads: CASSFGTAFYEQYF.

The J gene is TRBJ2-1, the V gene TRBV5-1; TCRdb's assignment of TRBD1 cannot be checked, as there is no DNA. Per the germline V gene, CDR1 is SGHRS and CDR2 is YFSETQ. This CDR3 has 15 residues. The CDR3 reads CASSFGGGAMNEQFF.

The chain has TRBV11-2 and TRBJ2-3; the D call of TRBD1 rests on TCRdb alone, since no DNA is present to check it. The CDR3 contains 16 residues. Germline CDR1 and CDR2: SGHAT and FQNNGV. CDR3 residues: CASSLDRQGGTDTQYF.

The chain recombines TRBV3-1 with TRBJ2-7. CDR3 length: 13 amino acids. Germline V gene data show CDR1 as LGHDT and CDR2 as YNNKEL (reference sequence). The CDR3 sequence: CASSQDPAYEQYF.

The rearrangement joins TRBV2 to TRBJ1-5; the D gene TCRdb calls, TRBD1, cannot be checked with no DNA. Germline-derived CDR1 and CDR2 are SNHLY and FYNNEI. The CDR3 has 16 residues. The CDR3 here is CASSWTGEAGNQPQHF. The full variable domain, in which reference TRBV2 and TRBJ1-5 provide the parts outside the CDR3, is EPEVTQTPSHQVTQMGQEVILRCVPISNHLYFYWYRQILGQKVEFLVSFYNNEISEKSEIFDDQFSVERPDGSNFTLKIRSTKLEDSAMYFCASSWTGEAGNQPQHFGDGTRLSIL.

V is TRBV14 and J is TRBJ2-1; TCRdb reports TRBD2, a call that lacks DNA to check it against. The CDR3 sequence is 15 residues long. Germline-derived CDR1 and CDR2 are SGHDN and FVKESK. The chain's CDR3 is CASSLLAGSYNEQFF.

The V gene is TRBV7-6, the J gene TRBJ1-3; no DNA is available, so the TRBD1 call from TCRdb remains unchecked. The CDR3 length is 17 residues. CDR1 SGHVS and CDR2 FNYEAQ come from the germline V gene. The chain's CDR3 is CASSLGMGQSSGNTIYF.

This rearrangement joins TRBV29-1 to TRBJ2-1; TCRdb reports TRBD2, a call that lacks DNA to check it against. Germline CDR1 reads SQVTM; CDR2 reads ANQGSEA. The CDR3 length is 16 residues. CDR3 in amino acids: CSVEGTTSGKYNEQFF.

The chain combines TRBV3-1 with TRBJ1-1; TCRdb returns TRBD1, unconfirmable since there is no DNA. Germline lookup yields CDR1 LGHDT and CDR2 YNNKEL (reference sequence). CDR3 length: 15 amino acids. The CDR3 sequence is CASSPNTGTGFQAFF.

The chain is built from TRBV6-6 and TRBJ2-7; the D call from TCRdb, TRBD2, cannot be confirmed without DNA. The CDR3 has 11 amino acids. The germline V gene has CDR1 MNHNY and CDR2 SVGAGI (reference sequence). The CDR3 is CATRAGHEQYF.

The chain has TRBV2 and TRBJ1-5. This CDR3 comprises 15 residues. Germline V CDR1 and CDR2: SNHLY, FYNNEI. CDR3: CASSALGMGNQPQHF.

The rearrangement uses TRBV27 and TRBJ2-7. Germline assignment: CDR1 MNHEY and CDR2 SMNVEV (reference sequence). This CDR3 region has 13 residues. The CDR3: CASSHILDYEQYF.

The V call is TRBV27, the J call TRBJ2-7. The CDR3 sequence is 14 residues long. The V gene's germline CDR1 is MNHEY and CDR2 SMNVEV (reference sequence). CDR3 region: CASSFLEASYEQYF.